This T cell receptor (beta chain) was documented in a study of shared clonotypes between healthy human individuals. Note on this clone: Its antigen is unidentified.

Source study methods: For the immunoSEQ data, sequences were junction-only without quality scores, so filtering differed. TCRdb's copy holds only in-frame clones and misses some; the assay was immunoSEQ multiplex PCR. The DNA was the basis for D and trimming; V, J and clone size are from that table. The sample contains 2 million to 3 million clones, roughly nine tenths of which appear only once. The germline CDR1 and CDR2 sequences are SQVTM and ANQGSEA. V was pared by 7 bases and J by 2 bases, with 12 bases between. The CDR3 contains 12 residues. General study points: Tissue TCR repertoires likely differ from these blood-only repertoires. Among the subsets, naive ones generally showed larger estimated richness than memory ones. Generation probabilities of non-shared clonotypes were lower (relative to those shared by all four donors).

This sequence originates from a man between 18 and 35 years old in good health. The chain uses TRBV29-1 and TRBJ2-7, with D tentatively TRBD1 (6 bases). Sequenced input: naive CD4+ T cells sorted from blood. Stated subset: CD45RA+ positively selected. The DNA of the CDR3 is TGCAGCGCACGGGACACCACCTACGAGCAGTACTTC. It is translated as CSARDTTYEQYF.